Listed below are T cell receptor beta chains from one sample, sequenced in a study of identical twins. TCRdb ran MiXCR on the 5' RACE reads and lists one entry per CDR3 protein. This table has around 670,000 distinct CDR3 sequences, around 6.1% appearing once. Sequencing used naive T cells sorted from blood. The source is a man between 18 and 35 years old in good health. The CDR3 runs from the conserved cysteine through the conserved F or W. Each record gives: J gene, clone size, D gene, V gene, CDR3 DNA, CDR3 protein. A D gene is named only where the DNA matches it firmly. Not all rows give a size; the values are once, few, many and, for expanded clones, a class.

j_call: TRBJ2-5; clone_size: few; d_call: TRBD2; v_call: TRBV2; cdr3_nt: TGTGCCAGCAGTCGGACTAGCGGGAGTAGAGAGACCCAGTACTTC; cdr3_aa: CASSRTSGSRETQYF
j_call: TRBJ2-3; clone_size: few; d_call: TRBD2; v_call: TRBV7-3; cdr3_nt: TGTGCCAGCAGCATGACTAGCGGGATTGTGGATACGCAGTATTTT; cdr3_aa: CASSMTSGIVDTQYF
j_call: TRBJ2-3; clone_size: -; d_call: -; v_call: TRBV4-1; cdr3_nt: TGCGCCAGCAGCCAACGGACTGCCACAGATACGCAGTATTTT; cdr3_aa: CASSQRTATDTQYF
j_call: TRBJ2-7; clone_size: -; d_call: -; v_call: TRBV7-2; cdr3_nt: TGTGCCAGCCGCAGGCCTTCCACCGAGCAGTACTTC; cdr3_aa: CASRRPSTEQYF
j_call: TRBJ2-5; clone_size: many; d_call: -; v_call: TRBV12-3/TRBV12-4; cdr3_nt: TGTGCCAGCAGGCCAGGGATTTTATTAGAGACCCAGTACTTC; cdr3_aa: CASRPGILLETQYF
j_call: TRBJ2-7; clone_size: many; d_call: TRBD2; v_call: TRBV27; cdr3_nt: TGTGCCAGCAGTCTTAGGACTAGCGGTTCGTACTACGAGCAGTACTTC; cdr3_aa: CASSLRTSGSYYEQYF
j_call: TRBJ1-6; clone_size: many; d_call: -; v_call: TRBV11-2; cdr3_nt: TGTGCCAGCAGCTTAGTTGGCACAGACTATAATTCACCCCTCCACTTT; cdr3_aa: CASSLVGTDYNSPLHF
j_call: TRBJ2-1; clone_size: many; d_call: -; v_call: TRBV5-1; cdr3_nt: TGCGCCAGCAGCTTGGCTAGCCTAAATGAGCAGTTCTTC; cdr3_aa: CASSLASLNEQFF
j_call: TRBJ2-1; clone_size: many; d_call: TRBD2; v_call: TRBV12-3/TRBV12-4; cdr3_nt: TGTGCCAGCAGTTATTCACTAGCGGCAGACAATGAGCAGTTCTTC; cdr3_aa: CASSYSLAADNEQFF
j_call: TRBJ2-2; clone_size: -; d_call: -; v_call: TRBV11-1; cdr3_nt: TGTGCCAGCAGCGCACCAACGGACTTCCGTAACACCGGGGAGCTGTTTTTT; cdr3_aa: CASSAPTDFRNTGELFF
j_call: TRBJ2-1; clone_size: many; d_call: -; v_call: TRBV10-3; cdr3_nt: TGTGCCGCGAGCCCTTTCTCCTACAATGAGCAGTTCTTC; cdr3_aa: CAASPFSYNEQFF
j_call: TRBJ2-5; clone_size: -; d_call: TRBD2; v_call: TRBV12-3/TRBV12-4; cdr3_nt: TGTGCCAGCAGTTCCGAACTAGCGGGGGTTGGGGAGACCCAGTACTTC; cdr3_aa: CASSSELAGVGETQYF
j_call: TRBJ2-3; clone_size: many; d_call: -; v_call: TRBV12-3/TRBV12-4; cdr3_nt: TGTGCCAGCAGGTTAGGGGCAGCTACAGATACGCAGTATTTT; cdr3_aa: CASRLGAATDTQYF
j_call: TRBJ2-3; clone_size: few; d_call: TRBD2; v_call: TRBV11-2; cdr3_nt: TGTGCCAGCAGCTTAGCCCTAGCGGGGCAGTATTTT; cdr3_aa: CASSLALAGQYF
j_call: TRBJ1-1; clone_size: -; d_call: -; v_call: TRBV11-2; cdr3_nt: TGTGCCAGCAGCTTATTTGGCAATCGAGCTTTCTTT; cdr3_aa: CASSLFGNRAFF
j_call: TRBJ2-1; clone_size: many; d_call: -; v_call: TRBV4-3; cdr3_nt: TGCGCCAGCAGCCAAGATCGAGGCAGGGGGACTCACAATGAGCAGTTCTTC; cdr3_aa: CASSQDRGRGTHNEQFF
j_call: TRBJ2-3; clone_size: few; d_call: TRBD2; v_call: TRBV5-1; cdr3_nt: TGCGCCAGCAGCTTGAGCGGGGGACTAGCGGGAGTCACAGATACGCAGTATTTT; cdr3_aa: CASSLSGGLAGVTDTQYF
j_call: TRBJ2-1; clone_size: many; d_call: -; v_call: TRBV5-1; cdr3_nt: TGCGCCAGCAGCTTGGCTGCTAATGAGCAGTTCTTC; cdr3_aa: CASSLAANEQFF